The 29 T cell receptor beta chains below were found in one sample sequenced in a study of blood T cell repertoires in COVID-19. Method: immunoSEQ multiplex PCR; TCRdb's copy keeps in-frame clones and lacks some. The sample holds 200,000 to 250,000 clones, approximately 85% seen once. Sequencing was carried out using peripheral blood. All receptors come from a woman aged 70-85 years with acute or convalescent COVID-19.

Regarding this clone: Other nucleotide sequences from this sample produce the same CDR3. Here the CDR3 DNA reads TGCGCCAGCAGCTTGGGACAGAGCACAGATACGCAGTATTTT. Protein product: CASSLGQSTDTQYF. V is TRBV5-1 and J is TRBJ2-3; a possible D gene is TRBD1 (5 bases). The CDR3 runs 14 residues. Trimming shortened V by 0 bases and J by 0 bases, and 5 bases separated the two germline ends. Germline assignment: CDR1 SGHRS and CDR2 YFSETQ.

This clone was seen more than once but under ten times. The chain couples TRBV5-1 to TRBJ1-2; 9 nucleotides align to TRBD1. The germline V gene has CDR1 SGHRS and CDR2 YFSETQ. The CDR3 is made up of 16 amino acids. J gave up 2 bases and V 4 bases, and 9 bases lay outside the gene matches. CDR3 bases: TGCGCCAGCAGCCTGGGACAGGGATCGGGCAACTATGGCTACACCTTC. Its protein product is CASSLGQGSGNYGYTF.

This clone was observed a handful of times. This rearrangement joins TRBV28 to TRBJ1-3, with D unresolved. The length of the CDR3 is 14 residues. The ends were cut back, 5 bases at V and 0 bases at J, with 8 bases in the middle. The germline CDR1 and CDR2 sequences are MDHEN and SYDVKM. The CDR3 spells CASSILSSGNTIYF. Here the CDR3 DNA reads TGTGCCAGCAGTATCCTAAGCTCTGGAAACACCATATATTTT. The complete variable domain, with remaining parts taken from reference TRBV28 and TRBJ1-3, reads DVKVTQSSRYLVKRTGEKVFLECVQDMDHENMFWYRQDPGLGLRLIYFSYDVKMKEKGDIPEGYSVSREKKERFSLILESASTNQTSMYLCASSILSSGNTIYFGEGSWLTVV.

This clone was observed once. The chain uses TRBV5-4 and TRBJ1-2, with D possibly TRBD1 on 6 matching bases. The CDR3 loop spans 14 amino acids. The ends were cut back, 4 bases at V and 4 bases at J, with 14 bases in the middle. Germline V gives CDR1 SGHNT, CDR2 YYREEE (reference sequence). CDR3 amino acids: CASSGDTVIYGYTF. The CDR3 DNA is TGTGCCAGCAGCGGGGACACCGTCATCTATGGCTACACCTTC.

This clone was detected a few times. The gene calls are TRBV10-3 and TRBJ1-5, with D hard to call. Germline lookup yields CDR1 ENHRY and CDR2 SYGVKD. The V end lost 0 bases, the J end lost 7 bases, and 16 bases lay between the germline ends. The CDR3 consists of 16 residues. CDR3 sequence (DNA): TGTGCCATCAGTGAGTCGAGTAGAAGCGGTGGACAGCCCCAGCATTTT. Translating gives CAISESSRSGGQPQHF.

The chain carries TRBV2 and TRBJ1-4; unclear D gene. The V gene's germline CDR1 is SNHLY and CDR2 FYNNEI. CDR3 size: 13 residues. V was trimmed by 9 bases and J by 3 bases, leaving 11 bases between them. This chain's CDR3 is CASTEGANEKLFF. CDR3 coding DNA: TGTGCCAGTACTGAGGGTGCTAATGAAAAACTGTTTTTT.

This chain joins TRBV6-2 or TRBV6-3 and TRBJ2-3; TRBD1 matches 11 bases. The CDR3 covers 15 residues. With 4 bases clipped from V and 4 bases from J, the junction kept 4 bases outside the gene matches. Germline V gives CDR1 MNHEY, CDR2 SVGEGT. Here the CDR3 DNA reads TGTGCCAGCAGTTGGGCGGGACAGGGGGCAGATACGCAGTATTTT. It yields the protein CASSWAGQGADTQYF.

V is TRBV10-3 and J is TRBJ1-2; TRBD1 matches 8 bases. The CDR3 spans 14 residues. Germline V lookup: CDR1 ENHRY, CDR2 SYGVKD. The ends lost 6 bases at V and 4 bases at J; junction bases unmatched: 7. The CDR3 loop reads CAIRPTGEGYGYTF. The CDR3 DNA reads TGTGCCATCAGACCGACAGGGGAGGGCTATGGCTACACCTTC.

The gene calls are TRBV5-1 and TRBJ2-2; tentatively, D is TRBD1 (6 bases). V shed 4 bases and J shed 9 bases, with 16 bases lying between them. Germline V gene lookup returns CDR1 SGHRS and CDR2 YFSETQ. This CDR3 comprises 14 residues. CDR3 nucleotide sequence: TGCGCCAGCAGCGCCGATGTGGGGGCATGGGAGCTGTTTTTT. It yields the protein CASSADVGAWELFF.

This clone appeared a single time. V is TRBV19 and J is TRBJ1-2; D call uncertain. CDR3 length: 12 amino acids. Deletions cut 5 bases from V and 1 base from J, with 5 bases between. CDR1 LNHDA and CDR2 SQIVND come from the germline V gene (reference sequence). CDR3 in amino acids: CASSVNNYGYTF. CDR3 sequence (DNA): TGTGCCAGTAGTGTTAATAACTATGGCTACACCTTC.

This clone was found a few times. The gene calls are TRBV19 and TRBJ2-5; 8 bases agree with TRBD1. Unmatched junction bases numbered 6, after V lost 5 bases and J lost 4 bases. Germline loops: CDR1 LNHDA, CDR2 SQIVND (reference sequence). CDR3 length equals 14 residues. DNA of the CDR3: TGTGCCAGTAGTTTACAGGGGGGACGAGAGACCCAGTACTTC. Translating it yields CASSLQGGRETQYF.

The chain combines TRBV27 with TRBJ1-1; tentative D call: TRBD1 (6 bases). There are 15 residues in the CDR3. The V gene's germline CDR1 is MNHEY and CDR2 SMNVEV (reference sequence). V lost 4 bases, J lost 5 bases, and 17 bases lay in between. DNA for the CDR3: TGTGCCAGCAGTTCGGAAGCAGGGGTCGGTACTGAAGCTTTCTTT. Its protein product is CASSSEAGVGTEAFF.

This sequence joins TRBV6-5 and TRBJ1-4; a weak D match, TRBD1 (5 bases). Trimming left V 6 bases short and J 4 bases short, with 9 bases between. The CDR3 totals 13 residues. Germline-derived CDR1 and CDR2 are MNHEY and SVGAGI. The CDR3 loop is CASRGGFNEKLFF. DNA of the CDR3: TGTGCCAGCAGGGGGGGGTTTAATGAAAAACTGTTTTTT.

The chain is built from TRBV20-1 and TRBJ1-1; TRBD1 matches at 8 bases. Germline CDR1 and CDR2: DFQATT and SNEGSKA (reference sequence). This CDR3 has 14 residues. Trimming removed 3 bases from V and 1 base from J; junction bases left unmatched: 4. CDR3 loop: CSASPGTGNTEAFF. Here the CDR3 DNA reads TGCAGTGCTAGTCCCGGGACAGGGAACACTGAAGCTTTCTTT.

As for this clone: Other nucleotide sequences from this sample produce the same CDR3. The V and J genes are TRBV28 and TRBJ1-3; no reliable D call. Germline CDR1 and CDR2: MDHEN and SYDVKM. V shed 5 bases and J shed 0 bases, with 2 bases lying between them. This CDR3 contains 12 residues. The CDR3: CASSLSGNTIYF. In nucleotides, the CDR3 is TGTGCCAGCAGTCTCTCTGGAAACACCATATATTTT.

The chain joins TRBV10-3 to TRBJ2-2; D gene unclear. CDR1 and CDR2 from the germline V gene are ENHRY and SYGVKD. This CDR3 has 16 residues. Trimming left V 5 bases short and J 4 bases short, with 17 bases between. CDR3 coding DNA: TGTGCCATCAGTTTGAACGGGTATTCGGGCACCGGGGAGCTGTTTTTT. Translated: CAISLNGYSGTGELFF.

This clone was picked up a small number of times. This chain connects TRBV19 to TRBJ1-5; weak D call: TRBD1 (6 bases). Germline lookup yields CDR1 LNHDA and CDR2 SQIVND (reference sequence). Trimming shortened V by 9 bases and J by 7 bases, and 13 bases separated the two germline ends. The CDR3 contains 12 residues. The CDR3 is CASRDIGQPQHF. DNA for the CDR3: TGTGCCAGCCGGGACATTGGACAGCCCCAGCATTTT.

The CDR3 nucleotides are TGTGCCAGCAGCCGCCTGCAGGAGGCCACTGAAGCTTTCTTT. Translating it yields CASSRLQEATEAFF. The rearrangement joins TRBV3-1 (or the pseudogene TRBV3-2) to TRBJ1-1; D unresolved. This CDR3 comprises 14 residues. CDR1 is LGHDT and CDR2 is YNNKEL in the germline V gene (reference sequence). V shed 4 bases and J shed 4 bases, with 13 bases lying between them.

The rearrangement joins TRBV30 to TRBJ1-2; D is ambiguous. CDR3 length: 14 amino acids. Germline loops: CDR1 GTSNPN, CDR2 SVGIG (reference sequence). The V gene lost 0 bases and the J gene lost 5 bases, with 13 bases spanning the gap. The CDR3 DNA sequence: TGTGCCTGGAGTGTAGTCAGTTCAGTTTATGGCTACACCTTC. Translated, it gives CAWSVVSSVYGYTF.

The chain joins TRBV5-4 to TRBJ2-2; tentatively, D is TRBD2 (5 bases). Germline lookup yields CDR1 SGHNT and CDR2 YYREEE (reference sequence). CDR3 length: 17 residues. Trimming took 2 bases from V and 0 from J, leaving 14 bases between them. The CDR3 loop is CASSFDPQRANTGELFF. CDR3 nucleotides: TGTGCCAGCAGCTTTGACCCCCAGAGGGCGAACACCGGGGAGCTGTTTTTT.

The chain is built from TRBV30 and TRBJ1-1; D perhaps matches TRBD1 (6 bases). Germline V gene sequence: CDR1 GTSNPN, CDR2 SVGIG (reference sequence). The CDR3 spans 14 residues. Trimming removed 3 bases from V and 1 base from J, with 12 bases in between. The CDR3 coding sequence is TGTGCCTGGAGACCGGGACACCCGAACACTGAAGCTTTCTTT. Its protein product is CAWRPGHPNTEAFF.

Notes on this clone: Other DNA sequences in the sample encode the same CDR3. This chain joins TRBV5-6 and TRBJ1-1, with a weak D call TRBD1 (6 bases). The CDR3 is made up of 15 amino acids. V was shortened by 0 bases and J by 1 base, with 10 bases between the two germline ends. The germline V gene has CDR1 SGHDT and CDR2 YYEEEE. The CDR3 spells CASSLGAGANTEAFF. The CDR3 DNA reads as TGTGCCAGCAGCTTGGGGGCGGGGGCGAACACTGAAGCTTTCTTT. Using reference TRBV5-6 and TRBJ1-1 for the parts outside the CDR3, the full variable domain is DAGVTQSPTHLIKTRGQQVTLRCSPKSGHDTVSWYQQALGQGPQFIFQYYEEEERQRGNFPDRFSGHQFPNYSSELNVNALLLGDSALYLCASSLGAGANTEAFFGQGTRLTVV.

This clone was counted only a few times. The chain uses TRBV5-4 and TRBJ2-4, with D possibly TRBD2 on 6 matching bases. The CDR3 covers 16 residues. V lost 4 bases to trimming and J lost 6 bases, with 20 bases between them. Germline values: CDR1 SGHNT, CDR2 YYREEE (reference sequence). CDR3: CASSGQRPSGRNIQYF. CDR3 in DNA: TGTGCCAGCAGCGGGCAACGGCCCTCCGGGAGAAACATTCAGTACTTC.

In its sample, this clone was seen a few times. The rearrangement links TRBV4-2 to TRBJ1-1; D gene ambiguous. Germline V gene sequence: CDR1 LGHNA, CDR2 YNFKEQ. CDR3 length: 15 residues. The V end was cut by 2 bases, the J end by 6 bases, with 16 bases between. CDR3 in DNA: TGTGCCAGCAGCCAACGATGGGGAAGGGAGGCTGAAGCTTTCTTT. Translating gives CASSQRWGREAEAFF.

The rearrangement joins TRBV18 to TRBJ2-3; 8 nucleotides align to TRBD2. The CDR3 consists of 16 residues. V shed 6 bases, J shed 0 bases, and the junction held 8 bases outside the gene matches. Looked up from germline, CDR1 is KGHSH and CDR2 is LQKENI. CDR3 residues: CASSIVAGFSTDTQYF. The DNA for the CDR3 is TGTGCCAGCTCCATCGTAGCGGGGTTTAGCACAGATACGCAGTATTTT.

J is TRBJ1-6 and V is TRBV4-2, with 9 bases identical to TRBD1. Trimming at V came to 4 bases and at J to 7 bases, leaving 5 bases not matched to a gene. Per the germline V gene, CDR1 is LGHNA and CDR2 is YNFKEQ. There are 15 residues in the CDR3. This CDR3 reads CASSLDRGGNSPLHF. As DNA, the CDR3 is TGTGCCAGCAGCCTCGACAGGGGGGGAAATTCACCCCTCCACTTT.

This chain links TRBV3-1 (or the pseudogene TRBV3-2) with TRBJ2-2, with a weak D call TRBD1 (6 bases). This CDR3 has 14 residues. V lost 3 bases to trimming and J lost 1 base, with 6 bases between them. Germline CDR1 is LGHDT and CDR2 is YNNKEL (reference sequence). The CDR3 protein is CASSQDRNTGELFF. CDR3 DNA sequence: TGTGCCAGCAGCCAGGACAGGAACACCGGGGAGCTGTTTTTT.

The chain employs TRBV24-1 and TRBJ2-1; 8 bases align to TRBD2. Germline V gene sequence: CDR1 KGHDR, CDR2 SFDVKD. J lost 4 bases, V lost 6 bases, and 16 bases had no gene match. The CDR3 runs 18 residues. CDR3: CATSTIFLGGGNYNEQFF. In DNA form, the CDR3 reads TGTGCCACCAGTACCATCTTTCTTGGCGGGGGGAATTACAATGAGCAGTTCTTC.

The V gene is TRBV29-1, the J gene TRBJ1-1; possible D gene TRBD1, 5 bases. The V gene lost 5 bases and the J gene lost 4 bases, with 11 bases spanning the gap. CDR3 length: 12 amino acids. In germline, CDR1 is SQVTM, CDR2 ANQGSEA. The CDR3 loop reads CSVRPGITEAFF. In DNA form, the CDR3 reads TGCAGCGTTCGCCCAGGGATCACTGAAGCTTTCTTT.